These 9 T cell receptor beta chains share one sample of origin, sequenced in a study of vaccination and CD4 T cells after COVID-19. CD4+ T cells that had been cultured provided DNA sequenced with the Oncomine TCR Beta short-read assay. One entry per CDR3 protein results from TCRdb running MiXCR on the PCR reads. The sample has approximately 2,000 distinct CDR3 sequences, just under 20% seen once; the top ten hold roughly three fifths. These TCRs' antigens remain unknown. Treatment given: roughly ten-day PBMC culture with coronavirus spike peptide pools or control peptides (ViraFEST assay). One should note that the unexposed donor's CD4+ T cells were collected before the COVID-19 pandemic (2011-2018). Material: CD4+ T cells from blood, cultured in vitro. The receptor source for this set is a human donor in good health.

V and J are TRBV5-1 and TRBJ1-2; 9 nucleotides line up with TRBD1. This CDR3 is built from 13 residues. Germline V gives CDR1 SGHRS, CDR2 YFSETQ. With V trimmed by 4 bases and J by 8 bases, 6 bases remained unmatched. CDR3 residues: CASSTGQGGGYTF. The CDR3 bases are TGCGCCAGCAGCACGGGACAGGGCGGCGGCTACACCTTC.

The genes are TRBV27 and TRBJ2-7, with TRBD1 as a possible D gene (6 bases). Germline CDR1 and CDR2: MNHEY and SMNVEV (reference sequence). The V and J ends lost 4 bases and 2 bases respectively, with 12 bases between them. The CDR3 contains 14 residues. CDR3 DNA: TGTGCCAGCAGTTCGACAGGCGTAACCTACGAGCAGTACTTC. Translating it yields CASSSTGVTYEQYF.

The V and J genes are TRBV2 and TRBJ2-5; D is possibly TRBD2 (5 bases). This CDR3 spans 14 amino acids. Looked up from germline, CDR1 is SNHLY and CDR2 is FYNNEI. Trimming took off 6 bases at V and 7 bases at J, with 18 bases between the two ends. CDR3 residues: CASRDPVTGVTQYF. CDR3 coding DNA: TGTGCCAGCAGGGACCCGGTGACCGGGGTGACCCAGTACTTC.

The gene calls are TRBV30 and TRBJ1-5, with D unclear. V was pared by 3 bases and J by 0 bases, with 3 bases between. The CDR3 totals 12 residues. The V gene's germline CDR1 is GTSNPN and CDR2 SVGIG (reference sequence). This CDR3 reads CAWSDSNQPQHF. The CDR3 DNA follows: TGTGCCTGGAGCGATAGCAATCAGCCCCAGCATTTT.

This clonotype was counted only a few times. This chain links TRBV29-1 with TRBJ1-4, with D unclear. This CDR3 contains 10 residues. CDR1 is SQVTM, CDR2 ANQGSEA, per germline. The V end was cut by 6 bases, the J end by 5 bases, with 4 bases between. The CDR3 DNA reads TGCAGCGTCGCAAATGAAAAACTGTTTTTT. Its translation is CSVANEKLFF.

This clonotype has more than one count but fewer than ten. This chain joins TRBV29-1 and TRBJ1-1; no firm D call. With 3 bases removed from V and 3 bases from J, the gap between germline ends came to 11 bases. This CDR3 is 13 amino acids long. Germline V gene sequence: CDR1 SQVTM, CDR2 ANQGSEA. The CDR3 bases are TGCAGCGTTGAGAGAGAGGTCGACACTGAAGCTTTCTTT. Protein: CSVEREVDTEAFF.

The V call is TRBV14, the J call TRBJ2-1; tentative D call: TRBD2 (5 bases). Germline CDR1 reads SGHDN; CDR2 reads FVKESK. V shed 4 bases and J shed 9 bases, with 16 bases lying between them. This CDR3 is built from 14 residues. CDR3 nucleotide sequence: TGTGCCAGCAGCCCTCGACGGGGAGTGGCTGAGCAGTTCTTC. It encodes CASSPRRGVAEQFF.

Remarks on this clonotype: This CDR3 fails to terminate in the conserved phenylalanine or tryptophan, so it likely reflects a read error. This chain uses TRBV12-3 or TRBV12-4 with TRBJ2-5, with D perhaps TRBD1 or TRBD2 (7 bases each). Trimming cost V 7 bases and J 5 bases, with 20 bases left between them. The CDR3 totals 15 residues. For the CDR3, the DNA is TGTGCCAGCACCTTCCGAGGGGGCGGGGGTGAGACCCAGTACTAC. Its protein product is CASTFRGGGGETQYY.

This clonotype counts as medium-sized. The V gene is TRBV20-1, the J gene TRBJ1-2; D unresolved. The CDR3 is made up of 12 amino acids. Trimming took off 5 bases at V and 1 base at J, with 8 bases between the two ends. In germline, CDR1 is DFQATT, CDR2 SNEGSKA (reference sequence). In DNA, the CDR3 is TGCAGTGCTTCGCTAATTAACTATGGCTACACCTTC. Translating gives CSASLINYGYTF.